The 12 T cell receptor beta chains below come from one sample, sequenced in a study of blood T cells in healthy people across ages. The second PCR ran roughly 6 to 12 cycles with a sample-barcoded 5' primer and J-beta primers. TCRdb redid the calling of the 5' RACE reads with MiXCR, one entry per CDR3 protein. The table includes roughly 1.5 million distinct CDR3 sequences, approximately 39% detected once. The sample taken for sequencing was blood. The receptor set was obtained from a woman younger than 35 in good health.

The chain combines TRBV4-1 with TRBJ2-1; D is ambiguous. The CDR3 extends over 11 amino acids. Germline V gives CDR1 MGHRA, CDR2 YSYEKL. V was shortened by 10 bases and J by 15 bases, with 19 bases between the two germline ends. The CDR3 DNA is TGCGCCACTAGGGATAGCATTCATTGGTTCTTC. It translates to CATRDSIHWFF.

The sample holds a few counts of this clonotype. This sequence joins TRBV7-2 and TRBJ1-1; 7 bases match TRBD1. The germline gives CDR1 SGHTA, CDR2 FQGNSA. The CDR3 runs 15 residues. With V trimmed by 4 bases and J by 4 bases, 9 bases remained unmatched. The CDR3 here is CASSYDRVGVTEAFF. The CDR3 DNA reads TGTGCCAGCAGCTATGACAGGGTTGGGGTCACTGAAGCTTTCTTT.

The rearrangement uses TRBV4-1 and TRBJ1-2; 8 positions match TRBD1. This CDR3 is built from 19 residues. The germline gives CDR1 MGHRA, CDR2 YSYEKL. V lost 0 bases, J lost 7 bases, and 19 bases stayed unmatched. The DNA for the CDR3 is TGCGCCAGCAGCCAAGAGAGGGGGACAGGACGGGGGCTAAGTATTGGCTACACCTTC. This translates into CASSQERGTGRGLSIGYTF.

This clonotype was detected a few times. The rearrangement links TRBV9 to TRBJ2-5, with 9 positions matching TRBD1. The length of the CDR3 is 16 residues. The V gene's germline CDR1 is SGDLS and CDR2 YYNGEE. The V segment lost 4 bases and the J segment 4 bases; nucleotides outside the gene matches: 11. The CDR3, as DNA: TGTGCCAGCAGCAGGGGGGACAGGGTGTATTCAGAGACCCAGTACTTC. Its translation: CASSRGDRVYSETQYF.

This clonotype came up a few times. The rearrangement uses TRBV7-9 and TRBJ2-5; unclear D gene. The CDR3 is made up of 14 amino acids. Trimming removed 2 bases at V and 1 base at J, with 8 bases between. Germline V gene lookup returns CDR1 SEHNR and CDR2 FQNEAQ (reference sequence). Here the CDR3 reads CASSLPQSQETQYF. The CDR3 DNA reads as TGTGCCAGCAGCTTACCTCAGAGCCAAGAGACCCAGTACTTC.

The table lists this clonotype with a count of one. The chain combines TRBV20-1 with TRBJ2-1, with TRBD2 identical over 9 bases. The junction had 15 bases not matched to a gene; V was cut back by 0 bases and J by 6 bases. From germline, CDR1 is DFQATT and CDR2 SNEGSKA (reference sequence). The CDR3 extends over 18 amino acids. The CDR3 nucleotides read TGCAGTGCTAGAGATCGCCCCGGCCTAGCGGGACTCCGCAATGAGCAGTTCTTC. Amino acids: CSARDRPGLAGLRNEQFF.

The chain has TRBV29-1 and TRBJ2-1; D is unresolved. The end of the DNA is better explained by TRBJ2-7, so the J call may be wrong. Germline values: CDR1 SQVTM, CDR2 ANQGSEA. The CDR3 covers 15 residues. CDR3 nucleotide sequence: TGCAGCGTAGGAACTGGCAGATTCCCTTACAATGAGCAGTACTTC. The encoded protein is CSVGTGRFPYNEQYF.

The chain combines TRBV10-3 with TRBJ1-3; a possible D gene is TRBD1 (5 bases). CDR1 ENHRY and CDR2 SYGVKD come from the germline V gene. V was trimmed by 6 bases and J by 9 bases, leaving 15 bases between them. CDR3 size: 13 residues. Here the CDR3 reads CAISREGASTIYF. The DNA for the CDR3 is TGTGCCATCAGCCGGGAAGGGGCAAGCACCATATATTTT.

In this sample, this clonotype turned up many times. V gene TRBV7-9 combines with J gene TRBJ1-5; the match to TRBD1 covers 7 bases. Germline-derived CDR1 and CDR2 are SEHNR and FQNEAQ (reference sequence). The CDR3 length is 14 residues. Trimming at V came to 7 bases and at J to 5 bases, leaving 8 bases not matched to a gene. The CDR3 DNA sequence: TGTGCCAGCACCCTGAGGCAGGGGGATCAGCCCCAGCATTTT. Amino acids: CASTLRQGDQPQHF. Using reference TRBV7-9 and TRBJ1-5 for the parts outside the CDR3, the full variable domain is DTGVSQNPRHKITKRGQNVTFRCDPISEHNRLYWYRQTLGQGPEFLTYFQNEAQLEKSRLLSDRFSAERPKGSFSTLEIQRTEQGDSAMYLCASTLRQGDQPQHFGDGTRLSIL.

The chain is built from TRBV10-3 and TRBJ2-1, with 13 bases identical to TRBD2. The CDR3 is made up of 14 amino acids. Germline V gene data show CDR1 as ENHRY and CDR2 as SYGVKD. The V segment lost 11 bases and the J segment 5 bases; nucleotides outside the gene matches: 6. The CDR3 region has the DNA TGTGCCGTCTCCGGGACTAGCGGGAACAATGAGCAGTTCTTC. Translating it yields CAVSGTSGNNEQFF.

The rearrangement joins TRBV12-3 or TRBV12-4 to TRBJ2-1; TRBD2 might be the D (6 bases). The DNA end lines up better with TRBJ2-7; the J call may be wrong. The CDR3 is 17 residues long. This chain's CDR3 is CASSPHRRESSYNEQYF. CDR3 nucleotides: TGTGCCAGCAGTCCCCATCGACGGGAGAGCTCCTACAATGAGCAGTACTTC.

This clonotype was found a few times. V gene TRBV20-1 combines with J gene TRBJ2-1; D possibly uses TRBD1 or TRBD2 (5 bases each). The V end was cut by 7 bases, the J end by 5 bases, with 15 bases between. Looked up from germline, CDR1 is DFQATT and CDR2 is SNEGSKA (reference sequence). The CDR3 totals 13 residues. CDR3 in DNA: TGCAGTGGCTCGGGACGGCTAGACAATGAGCAGTTCTTC. Amino acids: CSGSGRLDNEQFF.